A selection of T cell receptor beta chains follows, all from one sample in a study of blood T cell repertoires in COVID-19. Sequenced by immunoSEQ multiplex PCR; TCRdb stores in-frame clones only, minus some. The table records some 350,000 clones, 87% of them present only once. Sequenced: peripheral blood. The receptors come from a woman aged 50 to 60 with COVID-19, enrolled during active disease. CDR3s include the opening cysteine and the closing phenylalanine or tryptophan. D genes are given only for firm matches. Size tells how often a clone was seen (once, few, many) or the class of an expanded clone, and some rows leave it out.

D: TRBD2
J: TRBJ2-7
size: -
V: TRBV19
DNA: TGTGCCAGTAGTTTGGGGAGCGGGAGGAGTTCCTACGAGCAGTACTTC
CDR3: CASSLGSGRSSYEQYF

D: -
J: TRBJ2-3
size: once
V: TRBV5-1
DNA: TGCGCCAGCAGCTTTCAATCAGATACGCAGTATTTT
CDR3: CASSFQSDTQYF

D: -
J: TRBJ2-1
size: -
V: TRBV10-3
DNA: TGTGCCATCAGCGACCGAGGCTACTCAGAGAAGTTCTTC
CDR3: CAISDRGYSEKFF

D: TRBD2
J: TRBJ2-1
size: once
V: TRBV18
DNA: TGTGCCAGCTCACCACCTATCGGACTAGAGGCAGTCGGTGAGCAGTTCTTC
CDR3: CASSPPIGLEAVGEQFF

D: TRBD2
J: TRBJ2-3
size: -
V: TRBV29-1
DNA: TGCAGCGTTGAGCCGAGGGGCGGGAGGGGCACAGATACGCAGTATTTT
CDR3: CSVEPRGGRGTDTQYF

D: TRBD1
J: TRBJ2-1
size: -
V: TRBV19
DNA: TGTGCCATACGACCCGACAGGGGCAATGAGCAGTTCTTC
CDR3: CAIRPDRGNEQFF

D: TRBD2
J: TRBJ2-7
size: -
V: TRBV4-2
DNA: TGTGCCAGCAGCCCGCCCCGAGCTAGCGGGAAGAACTACGAGCAGTACTTC
CDR3: CASSPPRASGKNYEQYF

D: TRBD1
J: TRBJ1-1
size: -
V: TRBV7-9
DNA: TGTGCCAGCAGCAAAGACAGGGGAAACACTGAAGCTTTCTTT
CDR3: CASSKDRGNTEAFF

D: -
J: TRBJ1-6
size: few
V: TRBV19
DNA: TGTGCCAGCCATTCGGACGGGGGGGCGTATTCACCCCTCCACTTT
CDR3: CASHSDGGAYSPLHF

D: TRBD1
J: TRBJ1-5
size: once
V: TRBV30
DNA: TGTGCCTGGAGTCCCCGAAGGGGGCGCGGGATGTATAGCAATCAGCCCCAGCATTTT
CDR3: CAWSPRRGRGMYSNQPQHF

D: TRBD2
J: TRBJ2-7
size: -
V: TRBV7-2
DNA: TGTGCCAGCAGCTCCTCTAGCGGGAGACACTCCTACGAGCAGTACTTC
CDR3: CASSSSSGRHSYEQYF

D: TRBD1
J: TRBJ2-1
size: -
V: TRBV6-4
DNA: TGTGCCAGCAGCATACCCGGGACAGCAGTGAATGAGCAGTTCTTC
CDR3: CASSIPGTAVNEQFF

D: TRBD2
J: TRBJ2-2
size: -
V: TRBV5-1
DNA: TGCGCCAGTTGGACTAGCGGGAGGGGGAACACCGGGGAGCTGTTTTTT
CDR3: CASWTSGRGNTGELFF

D: TRBD1
J: TRBJ1-2
size: -
V: TRBV23-1
DNA: TGCGCCAGCAGTGTAGGTGGGACAGAGTATCTATATGGCTACACCTTC
CDR3: CASSVGGTEYLYGYTF

D: -
J: TRBJ2-3
size: few
V: TRBV3-1/TRBV3-2
DNA: TGTGCCAGCAGCCAAGCAATGCAACATTTCACAGATACGCAGTATTTT
CDR3: CASSQAMQHFTDTQYF

D: -
J: TRBJ1-1
size: -
V: TRBV10-3
DNA: TGTGCCATCCTTGTGGGGGGTGAAGCTTTCTTT
CDR3: CAILVGGEAFF

D: -
J: TRBJ2-5
size: -
V: TRBV7-6
DNA: TGTGCCAGCAGCACCCGGGACTCCTACCAAGAGACCCAGTACTTC
CDR3: CASSTRDSYQETQYF

D: TRBD2
J: TRBJ2-1
size: -
V: TRBV5-1
DNA: TGCGCCAGCAGCTTGGGGGTAGCGGGAGATACTTCCAATGAGCAGTTCTTC
CDR3: CASSLGVAGDTSNEQFF

D: -
J: TRBJ2-7
size: -
V: TRBV2
DNA: TGTGCCAGCAGCCGAACCGGACAGGAGCAGTACTTC
CDR3: CASSRTGQEQYF

D: TRBD1
J: TRBJ2-7
size: -
V: TRBV6-5
DNA: TGTGCCAGCAGACGGACAGGCCTCTACGAGCAGTACTTC
CDR3: CASRRTGLYEQYF

D: TRBD1
J: TRBJ1-5
size: -
V: TRBV7-2
DNA: TGTGCCAGCAGCTTAGTAGGACAGGGTAAGGGGCAGCCCCAGCATTTT
CDR3: CASSLVGQGKGQPQHF

D: TRBD1
J: TRBJ1-4
size: -
V: TRBV7-6
DNA: TGTGCCAGCAGCTTAGAAGTTGGCAGGGGGCATGAAAAACTGTTTTTT
CDR3: CASSLEVGRGHEKLFF

D: -
J: TRBJ1-1
size: -
V: TRBV7-6
DNA: TGTGCCAGCAGCTTAGATGAGGGAACTGAAGCTTTCTTT
CDR3: CASSLDEGTEAFF

D: TRBD1
J: TRBJ2-7
size: -
V: TRBV11-3
DNA: TGTGCCAGCACGCTCCGGGCGGACAGGGTCTACGAGCAGTACTTC
CDR3: CASTLRADRVYEQYF

D: -
J: TRBJ2-5
size: -
V: TRBV6-5
DNA: TGTGCCAGCATGAGGGCGCTTGGGGAGACCCAGTACTTC
CDR3: CASMRALGETQYF

D: -
J: TRBJ2-3
size: -
V: TRBV19
DNA: TGTGCCAGTAGTGTCAGGGTCTCAGATACGCAGTATTTT
CDR3: CASSVRVSDTQYF

D: -
J: TRBJ2-5
size: -
V: TRBV6-5
DNA: TGTGCCAGCAGTCCAAGCTCGGGTCCCTGGGAGACCCAGTACTTC
CDR3: CASSPSSGPWETQYF

D: TRBD1
J: TRBJ1-1
size: -
V: TRBV6-5
DNA: TGTGCCAGCAGTTACCAACAGGGGATTGAAGCTTTCTTT
CDR3: CASSYQQGIEAFF

D: TRBD2
J: TRBJ2-7
size: -
V: TRBV5-1
DNA: TGCGCCAGCGCCCCTCTTAGCGGGAATGGCGAGCAGTACTTC
CDR3: CASAPLSGNGEQYF

D: TRBD2
J: TRBJ2-1
size: once
V: TRBV10-1
DNA: TGCGCCAGCAGTGAACTAGCGGAGAACAATGAGCAGTTCTTC
CDR3: CASSELAENNEQFF

D: TRBD2
J: TRBJ2-7
size: -
V: TRBV29-1
DNA: TGCAGCGTCCTACCGTTACCCGGGACTAGCGGGAGCGAGCAGTACTTC
CDR3: CSVLPLPGTSGSEQYF

D: TRBD2
J: TRBJ2-7
size: -
V: TRBV6-2/TRBV6-3
DNA: TGTGCCAGCAGTCTAGCGGGACCCCCGGACGAGCAGTACTTC
CDR3: CASSLAGPPDEQYF

D: TRBD2
J: TRBJ2-2
size: few
V: TRBV18
DNA: TGTGCCAGCTCACCACGGACTAGCGGCCTTGGGGAGCTGTTTTTT
CDR3: CASSPRTSGLGELFF

D: TRBD1
J: TRBJ2-1
size: -
V: TRBV5-1
DNA: TGCGCCAGCAGCTTGACAGGGGGTCTTGCCCTCTACAATGAGCAGTTCTTC
CDR3: CASSLTGGLALYNEQFF

D: TRBD2
J: TRBJ2-3
size: -
V: TRBV2
DNA: TGTGCCAGCAGTTCTAGCGGACGCACAGATACGCAGTATTTT
CDR3: CASSSSGRTDTQYF

D: -
J: TRBJ1-2
size: -
V: TRBV5-1
DNA: TGCGCCAGCAGCTTATTTGCGGGACCGACTTATGGCTACACCTTC
CDR3: CASSLFAGPTYGYTF

D: -
J: TRBJ2-1
size: -
V: TRBV21-1
DNA: TGTGCCAGCAGCAGAAAGACGGGACTAGAGACCAATGAGCAGTTCTTC
CDR3: CASSRKTGLETNEQFF

D: TRBD2
J: TRBJ2-3
size: -
V: TRBV4-1
DNA: TGCGCCAGCAGCCACGGGGGACTAGCGATCACAGATACGCAGTATTTT
CDR3: CASSHGGLAITDTQYF

D: -
J: TRBJ1-6
size: once
V: TRBV30
DNA: TGTGCCTGGAGTGTACCGCAAGGGGGTAATTCACCCCTCCACTTT
CDR3: CAWSVPQGGNSPLHF

D: -
J: TRBJ1-5
size: -
V: TRBV15
DNA: TGTGCCACCAGCAGAGATCCACAGGGAAGCGGCAATCAGCCCCAGCATTTT
CDR3: CATSRDPQGSGNQPQHF

D: -
J: TRBJ1-1
size: -
V: TRBV30
DNA: TGTGCCTGGATTCCTGGGGCGGGGACTGAAGCTTTCTTT
CDR3: CAWIPGAGTEAFF

D: -
J: TRBJ1-1
size: -
V: TRBV19
DNA: TGTGCCAGTATTGGCACAGAGAACACTGAAGCTTTCTTT
CDR3: CASIGTENTEAFF

D: TRBD2
J: TRBJ2-3
size: -
V: TRBV25-1
DNA: TGTGCCAGCAGTGGAATGGGAGGGCGGGCAGATACGCAGTATTTT
CDR3: CASSGMGGRADTQYF

D: TRBD2
J: TRBJ2-7
size: -
V: TRBV6-2/TRBV6-3
DNA: TGTGCCAGCAGTTACCGCCTTGGGACTACAGCCTACGAGCAGTACTTC
CDR3: CASSYRLGTTAYEQYF

D: -
J: TRBJ1-2
size: once
V: TRBV11-2
DNA: TGTGCCAGCAGCTCCCGGGGGACCAACTATGGCTACACCTTC
CDR3: CASSSRGTNYGYTF

D: -
J: TRBJ2-3
size: -
V: TRBV5-1
DNA: TGCGCCAGCAGCCGGGACTCTCCGGAGCCGCAGTATTTT
CDR3: CASSRDSPEPQYF

D: -
J: TRBJ2-7
size: -
V: TRBV19
DNA: TGTGCCAGTAGTATAGTCCCAGGGGGGTCCTACGAGCAGTACTTC
CDR3: CASSIVPGGSYEQYF

D: -
J: TRBJ1-6
size: -
V: TRBV7-8
DNA: TGTGCCAGCGGCCGGGAGCCTAATTCACCCCTCCACTTT
CDR3: CASGREPNSPLHF

D: -
J: TRBJ2-2
size: -
V: TRBV5-8
DNA: TGTGCCATTATACACTCGGCCAGGGGATTCGCGGCCGGGGAGCTGTTTTTT
CDR3: CAIIHSARGFAAGELFF

D: TRBD2
J: TRBJ2-1
size: -
V: TRBV29-1
DNA: TGCAGCGTTGATTTTGTGACTAGCGGTAGTCTGAGCACGTTCTTC
CDR3: CSVDFVTSGSLSTFF

D: -
J: TRBJ2-2
size: few
V: TRBV2
DNA: TGTGCCAGCCGAGCCGGGGCGAACACCGGGGAGCTGTTTTTT
CDR3: CASRAGANTGELFF

D: TRBD1
J: TRBJ2-7
size: -
V: TRBV19
DNA: TGTGCCAGTTCTCAAGGACAGGGTTACGAGCAGTACTTC
CDR3: CASSQGQGYEQYF

D: TRBD1
J: TRBJ1-2
size: -
V: TRBV5-1
DNA: TGCGCCAGCAGACAGGGGAATGAGGGCTACACCTTC
CDR3: CASRQGNEGYTF

D: TRBD1
J: TRBJ2-5
size: -
V: TRBV9
DNA: TGTGCCAGCAGCTCAGTGGGGACAGGCCTTGTGGCCCAGTACTTC
CDR3: CASSSVGTGLVAQYF

D: TRBD2
J: TRBJ2-7
size: -
V: TRBV10-2
DNA: TGCGCCAGCACTGGGAGAGAAACTAGCGGGAGCTACGAGCAGTACTTC
CDR3: CASTGRETSGSYEQYF

D: -
J: TRBJ2-3
size: -
V: TRBV24-1
DNA: TGTGCCACCAGAAGTAGCGGAGTAACAGATACGCAGTATTTT
CDR3: CATRSSGVTDTQYF

D: -
J: TRBJ1-5
size: -
V: TRBV10-3
DNA: TGTGCCATCAGTGAGGGTATACAGGGTAGCAATCAGCCCCAGCATTTT
CDR3: CAISEGIQGSNQPQHF

D: TRBD1
J: TRBJ1-2
size: -
V: TRBV5-6
DNA: TGTGCCAGCAGCTCCGACAGGGGGCATGGCTACACCTTC
CDR3: CASSSDRGHGYTF

D: -
J: TRBJ1-2
size: -
V: TRBV19
DNA: TGTGCCAGTAACCGGGTTAACTATGACTACACCTTC
CDR3: CASNRVNYDYTF

D: TRBD1
J: TRBJ1-1
size: -
V: TRBV5-4
DNA: TGTGCCAGCCTATACAGGGGTTCTGAAGCTTTCTTT
CDR3: CASLYRGSEAFF